These 11 T cell receptor beta chains originate from one sample sequenced in a study of T cells after yellow fever vaccination (dated by TCRdb to about 2019). This specimen's treatment or condition label, per the study, means: live attenuated yellow fever vaccine strain. Library construction relied on 5' RACE. The sample was run on an Illumina HiSeq 2500. TCRdb ran its own pipeline on the public reads, namely fastp trimming at Q25 and MiXCR clone calling, and kept in-frame beta chains. Entries are consolidated by CDR3 protein sequence, retaining the most common genes and DNA. The sample records 300,000 or so distinct CDR3 sequences, roughly 8.4% of which are singletons. 17% of the sample lies in the top ten. The sample consisted of PBMCs, taken more than 35 days after the first yellow fever vaccination. Every receptor here comes from a man younger than 35 who received the YFV17D yellow fever vaccine.

This clonotype was counted ten times or more. The gene calls are TRBV6-5 and TRBJ1-2, with a possible D match to TRBD1 (5 bases). Germline lookup yields CDR1 MNHEY and CDR2 SVGAGI. The V end was cut by 0 bases, the J end by 2 bases, with 16 bases between. The CDR3 is 17 residues long. For the CDR3, the DNA is TGTGCCAGCAGTTACTCAGGGGCTGAAGGGGCCAACTATGGCTACACCTTC. Translating it yields CASSYSGAEGANYGYTF.

This clonotype was counted between two and nine times. V and J are TRBV29-1 and TRBJ1-1, with D possibly being TRBD1 (6 bases). Germline V gene lookup returns CDR1 SQVTM and CDR2 ANQGSEA. The CDR3 consists of 13 residues. V shed 5 bases and J shed 5 bases, with 15 bases lying between them. The CDR3 DNA reads as TGCAGCGTTCTTGGGGGCAGAGGAACTGAAGCTTTCTTT. It specifies CSVLGGRGTEAFF.

The chain links TRBV20-1 to TRBJ2-5; D not certain. V was cut by 0 bases and J by 0 bases, with 11 bases left in between. CDR1 is DFQATT, CDR2 SNEGSKA, per germline (reference sequence). The CDR3 is made up of 15 amino acids. This CDR3 reads CSARDFGKDQETQYF. The CDR3 DNA sequence: TGCAGTGCTAGAGATTTCGGAAAGGACCAAGAGACCCAGTACTTC.

This clonotype was found a few times. The CDR3 DNA sequence: TGTGCCAGTAGTATACAGGGCGCAGATACGCAGTATTTT. As protein: CASSIQGADTQYF. The chain employs TRBV19 and TRBJ2-3; tentatively, D is TRBD1 (5 bases). Germline CDR1 and CDR2: LNHDA and SQIVND (reference sequence). Trimming removed 2 bases from V and 4 bases from J, with 7 bases in between. This CDR3 contains 13 residues.

This clonotype was detected only a few times. This chain connects TRBV3-1 to TRBJ1-1; tentatively, D is TRBD1 (6 bases). The length of the CDR3 is 16 residues. V was clipped by 2 bases and J by 3 bases, with 16 bases between them. Germline V gene sequence: CDR1 LGHDT, CDR2 YNNKEL (reference sequence). CDR3 nucleotide sequence: TGTGCCAGCAGCCAACTTATCAGGGGCACGGACACTGAAGCTTTCTTT. It is translated as CASSQLIRGTDTEAFF.

The chain couples TRBV6-1 to TRBJ1-5; D uncertain. Trimming took 6 bases from V and 1 from J, leaving 10 bases between them. CDR1 is MNHNS, CDR2 SASEGT, per germline. This CDR3 spans 14 amino acids. The CDR3 nucleotides are TGTGCCAGCAGCCCCCCGGCGAGCAATCAGCCCCAGCATTTT. It encodes CASSPPASNQPQHF.

This clonotype turned up a few times. The chain recombines TRBV4-3 with TRBJ1-2; D might be TRBD1 (5 bases). V was clipped by 0 bases and J by 8 bases, with 19 bases between them. CDR1 and CDR2 (germline): LGHNA, YSLEER. This CDR3 has 16 amino acids. The CDR3 loop reads CASSQDVMGRGWGYTF. CDR3 nucleotide sequence: TGCGCCAGCAGCCAAGATGTAATGGGGAGGGGCTGGGGCTACACCTTC.

V gene TRBV4-2 combines with J gene TRBJ1-2, with TRBD1 as a possible D gene (5 bases). Germline V gene sequence: CDR1 LGHNA, CDR2 YNFKEQ. The CDR3 sequence is 16 residues long. The V gene lost 3 bases and the J gene lost 4 bases, with 18 bases spanning the gap. CDR3 coding DNA: TGTGCCAGCAGCCAGGGGGTGGACGTCGGGATCTATGGCTACACCTTC. It yields the protein CASSQGVDVGIYGYTF.

This clonotype occurred a few times. The V and J genes are TRBV25-1 and TRBJ2-5, with 7 positions matching TRBD2. Trimming at V came to 5 bases and at J to 2 bases, leaving 8 bases not matched to a gene. This CDR3 is 15 amino acids long. Germline lookup yields CDR1 MGHDK and CDR2 SYGVNS. The CDR3 spells CASSPERGLQETQYF. The CDR3 DNA is TGTGCCAGCAGTCCTGAGCGGGGTTTGCAAGAGACCCAGTACTTC.

This clonotype occurred many times. The chain employs TRBV15 and TRBJ1-1; no clear D. The CDR3 has 12 amino acids. V dropped 0 bases and J dropped 7 bases, with 6 bases sitting between them. In germline, CDR1 is LNHNV, CDR2 YYDKDF (reference sequence). The DNA for the CDR3 is TGTGCCACCAGCAGAGATCAGCGTGAAGCTTTCTTT. Translating it yields CATSRDQREAFF.

This clonotype has at least ten counts. The chain links TRBV2 to TRBJ2-7; 8 positions agree with TRBD2. With 8 bases clipped from V and 5 bases from J, the junction kept 11 bases outside the gene matches. CDR1 is SNHLY and CDR2 is FYNNEI in the germline V gene. The CDR3 contains 14 residues. The CDR3 region has the DNA TGTGCCAGCTCCGGGGGGGGTTTGGTGGACGAGCAGTACTTC. It yields the protein CASSGGGLVDEQYF.